This T cell receptor (beta chain) was identified during a study of blood T cell repertoires in COVID-19. Study as a whole: COVID-19 samples collected from the United States, Italy and Spain covered acute and convalescent phases. PBMCs, B-cell-depleted T cells, or T cells provided the cDNA or gDNA that made up the material.

Worth noting for this clone: An end of the junction differs from the germline gene, which may be a read error.

Germline lookup yields CDR1 MNHEY and CDR2 SVGAGI. The length of the CDR3 is 12 residues. Per the authors' pipeline: Estimates of nucleated cell counts were drawn from the amplification of reference gene primers. TCRdb's copy holds only in-frame clones and misses some; the assay was immunoSEQ multiplex PCR. V and J calls and clone size come straight from that table; D and trimming were deduced from the DNA. Among more than 150,000 clones, about 83% were seen once, and the ten largest hold roughly 14%. The chain has TRBV6-5 and TRBJ2-7, with D perhaps TRBD2 (5 bases). The sample was peripheral blood. This TCR was sampled from a woman of 80 years or more with acute or convalescent COVID-19. The CDR3 reads CLTGIVWGEQYF. DNA for the CDR3: TGCCTAACCGGGATTGTCTGGGGAGAGCAGTACTTC.